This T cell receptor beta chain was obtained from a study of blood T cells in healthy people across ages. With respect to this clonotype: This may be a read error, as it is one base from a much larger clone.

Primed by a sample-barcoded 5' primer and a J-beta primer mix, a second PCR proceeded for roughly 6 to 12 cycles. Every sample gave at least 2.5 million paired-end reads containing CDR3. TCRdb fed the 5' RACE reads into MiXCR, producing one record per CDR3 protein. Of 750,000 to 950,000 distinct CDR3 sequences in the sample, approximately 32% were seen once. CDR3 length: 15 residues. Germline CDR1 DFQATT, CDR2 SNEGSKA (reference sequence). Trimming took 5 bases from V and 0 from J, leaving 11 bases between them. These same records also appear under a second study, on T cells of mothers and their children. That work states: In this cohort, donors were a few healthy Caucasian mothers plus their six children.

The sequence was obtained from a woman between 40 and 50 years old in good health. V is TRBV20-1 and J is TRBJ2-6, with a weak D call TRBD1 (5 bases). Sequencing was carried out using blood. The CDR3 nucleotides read TGCAGTGCTTCGGGCGGACACTCTGGGGCCAACGTCCTGACTTTC. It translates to CSASGGHSGANVLTF.